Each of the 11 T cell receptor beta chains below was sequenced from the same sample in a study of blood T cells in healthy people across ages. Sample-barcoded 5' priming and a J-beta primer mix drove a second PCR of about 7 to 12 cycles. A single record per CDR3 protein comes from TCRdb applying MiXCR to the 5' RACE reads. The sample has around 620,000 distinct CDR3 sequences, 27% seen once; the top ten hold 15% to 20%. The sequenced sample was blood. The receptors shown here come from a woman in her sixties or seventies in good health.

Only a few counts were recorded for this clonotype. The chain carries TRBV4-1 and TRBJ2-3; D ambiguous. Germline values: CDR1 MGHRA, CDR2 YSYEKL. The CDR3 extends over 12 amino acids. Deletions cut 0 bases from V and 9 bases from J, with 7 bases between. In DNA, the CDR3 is TGCGCCAGCAGCCAAGAATCGGCCACGCAGTATTTT. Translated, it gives CASSQESATQYF.

The DNA for the CDR3 is TGTGCCAGCAGCGAGGACTTCTACCTCTCTGGAAACACCATATATTTT. This gives the protein CASSEDFYLSGNTIYF. This chain links TRBV9 with TRBJ1-3; D uncertain. Trimming cost V 3 bases and J 0 bases, with 13 bases left between them. The CDR3 covers 16 residues. Germline assignment: CDR1 SGDLS and CDR2 YYNGEE.

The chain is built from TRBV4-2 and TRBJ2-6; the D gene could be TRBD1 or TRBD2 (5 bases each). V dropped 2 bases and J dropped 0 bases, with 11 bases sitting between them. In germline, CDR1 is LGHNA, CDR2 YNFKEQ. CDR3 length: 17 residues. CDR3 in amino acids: CASSQRGAGSGANVLTF. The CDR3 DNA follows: TGTGCCAGCAGCCAAAGAGGGGCAGGCTCTGGGGCCAACGTCCTGACTTTC.

The CDR3 bases are TGTGCCAGCAGTTTATATAGGGACAATTACGAGCAGTACTTC. Protein product: CASSLYRDNYEQYF. The chain carries TRBV27 and TRBJ2-7, with a weak D call TRBD1 (6 bases). Germline-derived CDR1 and CDR2 are MNHEY and SMNVEV (reference sequence). The V end was cut by 1 base, the J end by 4 bases, with 11 bases between. The CDR3 is 14 residues long.

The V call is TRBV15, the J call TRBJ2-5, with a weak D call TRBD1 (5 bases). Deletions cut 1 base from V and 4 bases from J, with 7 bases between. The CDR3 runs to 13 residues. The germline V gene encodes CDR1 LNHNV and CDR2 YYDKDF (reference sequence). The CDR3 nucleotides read TGTGCCACCAGCAGAGTAAGGGGAGAGACCCAGTACTTC. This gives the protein CATSRVRGETQYF. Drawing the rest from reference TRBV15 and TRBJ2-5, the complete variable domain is DAMVIQNPRYQVTQFGKPVTLSCSQTLNHNVMYWYQQKSSQAPKLLFHYYDKDFNNEADTPDNFQSRRPNTSFCFLDIRSPGLGDTAMYLCATSRVRGETQYFGPGTRLLVL.

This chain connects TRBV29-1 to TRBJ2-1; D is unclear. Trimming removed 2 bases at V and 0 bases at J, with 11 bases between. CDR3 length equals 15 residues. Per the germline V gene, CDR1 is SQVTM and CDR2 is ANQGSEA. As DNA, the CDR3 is TGCAGCGTTGAAAAGGAGCCGAGCTCCTACAATGAGCAGTTCTTC. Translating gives CSVEKEPSSYNEQFF.

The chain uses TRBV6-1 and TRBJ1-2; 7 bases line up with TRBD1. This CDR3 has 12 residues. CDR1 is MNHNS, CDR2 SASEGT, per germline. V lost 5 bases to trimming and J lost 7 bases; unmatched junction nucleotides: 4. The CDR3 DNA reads TGTGCCAGCAGTCGGACAGGCGGTGGCTACACCTTC. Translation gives CASSRTGGGYTF.

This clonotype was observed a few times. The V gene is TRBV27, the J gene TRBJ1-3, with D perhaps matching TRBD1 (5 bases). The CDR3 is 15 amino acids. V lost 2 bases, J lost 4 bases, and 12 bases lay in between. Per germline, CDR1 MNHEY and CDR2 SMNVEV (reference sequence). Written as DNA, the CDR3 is TGTGCCAGCAGTTTAAGGGGCAGGGCGGGAAACACCATATATTTT. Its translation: CASSLRGRAGNTIYF.

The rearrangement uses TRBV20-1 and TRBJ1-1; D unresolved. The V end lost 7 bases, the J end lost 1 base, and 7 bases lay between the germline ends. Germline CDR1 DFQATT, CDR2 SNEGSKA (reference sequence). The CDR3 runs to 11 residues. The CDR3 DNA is TGCAGTGTGCGGCAGAACACTGAAGCTTTCTTT. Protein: CSVRQNTEAFF.

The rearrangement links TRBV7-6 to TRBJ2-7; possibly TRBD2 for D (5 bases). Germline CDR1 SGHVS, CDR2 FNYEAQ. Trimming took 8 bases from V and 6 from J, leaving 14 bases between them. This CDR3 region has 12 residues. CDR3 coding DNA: TGTGCCAGCTCCTCCTTTGGAGGCGAGCAGTACTTC. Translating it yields CASSSFGGEQYF. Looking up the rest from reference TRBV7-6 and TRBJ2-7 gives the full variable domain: GAGVSQSPRYKVTKRGQDVALRCDPISGHVSLYWYRQALGQGPEFLTYFNYEAQQDKSGLPNDRFSAERPEGSISTLTIQRTEQRDSAMYRCASSSFGGEQYFGPGTRLTVT.

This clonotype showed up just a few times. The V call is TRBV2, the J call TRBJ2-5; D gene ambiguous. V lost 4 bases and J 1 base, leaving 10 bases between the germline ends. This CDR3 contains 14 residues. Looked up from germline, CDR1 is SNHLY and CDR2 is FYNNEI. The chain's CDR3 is CASSVRVGQETQYF. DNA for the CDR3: TGTGCCAGCAGTGTACGTGTAGGCCAAGAGACCCAGTACTTC. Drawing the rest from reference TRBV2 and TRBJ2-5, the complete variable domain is EPEVTQTPSHQVTQMGQEVILRCVPISNHLYFYWYRQILGQKVEFLVSFYNNEISEKSEIFDDQFSVERPDGSNFTLKIRSTKLEDSAMYFCASSVRVGQETQYFGPGTRLLVL.